Shown below are 23 T cell receptor beta chains from a single sample sequenced in a study of blood T cell repertoires in COVID-19. Only in-frame clones appear in the TCRdb table, and some are missing; sequencing was by immunoSEQ multiplex PCR. The table lists fewer than 500,000 clones, around nine tenths of them singletons. Material for sequencing was PBMCs or T cells enriched from blood (not recorded which). Source of these receptors: a woman in her twenties or thirties with acute COVID-19.

V and J are TRBV7-7 and TRBJ2-1; TRBD2 matches 9 bases. This CDR3 is 15 amino acids long. The ends lost 5 bases at V and 2 bases at J; junction bases unmatched: 4. The V gene's germline CDR1 is SSHAT and CDR2 FNYEAQ (reference sequence). CDR3 DNA sequence: TGTGCCAGCAGCCTCGGCGGGGGGGCCTACAATGAGCAGTTCTTC. Amino acids: CASSLGGGAYNEQFF.

The chain carries TRBV2 and TRBJ2-1; a weak D match, TRBD2 (5 bases). Germline V CDR1 and CDR2: SNHLY, FYNNEI. This CDR3 has 15 amino acids. V lost 4 bases, J lost 7 bases, and 17 bases lay in between. The CDR3 DNA reads TGTGCCAGCAGTGTTCGCCGGGAAAGCGGTAATGAGCAGTTCTTC. Amino acids: CASSVRRESGNEQFF.

V and J are TRBV25-1 and TRBJ1-4; possible D gene TRBD1, 6 bases. The CDR3 consists of 15 residues. Trimming left V 3 bases short and J 8 bases short, with 16 bases between. Germline lookup yields CDR1 MGHDK and CDR2 SYGVNS. DNA for the CDR3: TGTGCCAGCAGTGATCCTGGCAGGGGAGAAGAAAAACTGTTTTTT. Its translation: CASSDPGRGEEKLFF.

The chain uses TRBV27 and TRBJ2-7, with a tentative D call TRBD1 (6 bases). The germline V and J ends were trimmed by 4 bases and 4 bases, with 11 bases remaining between them. This CDR3 is 13 amino acids long. Germline loops: CDR1 MNHEY, CDR2 SMNVEV (reference sequence). In nucleotides, the CDR3 is TGTGCCAGCAGTTCGGACAGTTTGTACGAGCAGTACTTC. Translation gives CASSSDSLYEQYF.

This chain links TRBV3-1 (or the pseudogene TRBV3-2) with TRBJ2-1, with TRBD2 matching 11 bases. Germline CDR1 and CDR2: LGHDT and YNNKEL (reference sequence). The V gene end was trimmed by 4 bases and the J gene end by 7 bases; junction bases not matched to a gene: 9. The CDR3 extends over 16 amino acids. This chain's CDR3 is CASSLRLAGLNNEQFF. DNA for the CDR3: TGTGCCAGCAGCCTTAGACTAGCGGGGTTGAATAATGAGCAGTTCTTC.

The V call is TRBV6-2 or TRBV6-3, the J call TRBJ2-3, with D perhaps TRBD2 (7 bases). Germline V lookup: CDR1 MNHEY, CDR2 SVGEGT. CDR3 length equals 16 residues. Trimming stripped 2 bases from V and 3 bases from J, with 15 bases between. The chain's CDR3 is CASSYGGAVVTDTQYF. As DNA, the CDR3 is TGTGCCAGCAGTTACGGGGGGGCCGTTGTGACAGATACGCAGTATTTT.

The chain uses TRBV7-8 and TRBJ2-4; D possibly corresponds to TRBD2 (5 bases). Trimming left V 1 base short and J 6 bases short, with 13 bases between. Germline values: CDR1 SGHVS, CDR2 FQNEAQ. CDR3 size: 15 residues. For the CDR3, the DNA is TGTGCCAGCAGCTTAGAATCCGGGAACATAAACATTCAGTACTTC. Translation gives CASSLESGNINIQYF.

The rearrangement links TRBV5-1 to TRBJ2-7; D call uncertain. Germline CDR1 is SGHRS and CDR2 is YFSETQ. The CDR3 runs 12 residues. The V end lost 2 bases, the J end lost 5 bases, and 8 bases lay between the germline ends. The CDR3, as DNA: TGCGCCAGCAGCTTCAACATCCACGAGCAGTACTTC. Protein sequence: CASSFNIHEQYF.

The gene calls are TRBV5-1 and TRBJ1-2; 7 bases are shared with TRBD1. The CDR3 sequence is 14 residues long. The J segment lost 5 bases and the V segment lost 4 bases, leaving 8 bases of the junction unmatched. CDR1 and CDR2 (germline): SGHRS, YFSETQ. CDR3 nucleotides: TGCGCCAGCAGCCGGGTCGGGACAGAGTATGGCTACACCTTC. Encoded protein: CASSRVGTEYGYTF.

The V gene is TRBV5-6, the J gene TRBJ2-3; perhaps TRBD2 as D (5 bases). In germline, CDR1 is SGHDT, CDR2 YYEEEE. The CDR3 contains 17 residues. V was trimmed by 3 bases and J by 4 bases, leaving 21 bases between them. CDR3 DNA: TGTGCCAGCAGCTCACTACAACTTACTAGAGCGGCAGATACGCAGTATTTT. Protein product: CASSSLQLTRAADTQYF.

The rearrangement joins TRBV6-1 to TRBJ1-5; unclear D gene. Trimming removed 3 bases at V and 7 bases at J, with 4 bases between. The germline V gene has CDR1 MNHNS and CDR2 SASEGT. CDR3 length: 11 amino acids. Here the CDR3 reads CASSEAQPQHF. CDR3 nucleotides: TGTGCCAGCAGTGAGGCCCAGCCCCAGCATTTT.

V is TRBV2 and J is TRBJ2-2, with 8 bases fitting TRBD2. V was pared by 5 bases and J by 7 bases, with 3 bases of the junction left unmatched. The CDR3 contains 13 residues. Germline CDR1 and CDR2: SNHLY and FYNNEI. CDR3 amino acids: CASSPAGVGELFF. In DNA form, the CDR3 reads TGTGCCAGCAGTCCAGCGGGGGTCGGGGAGCTGTTTTTT. Drawing the rest from reference TRBV2 and TRBJ2-2, the complete variable domain is EPEVTQTPSHQVTQMGQEVILRCVPISNHLYFYWYRQILGQKVEFLVSFYNNEISEKSEIFDDQFSVERPDGSNFTLKIRSTKLEDSAMYFCASSPAGVGELFFGEGSRLTVL.

The V call is TRBV3-1 (or the pseudogene TRBV3-2), the J call TRBJ2-5; D is possibly TRBD2 (6 bases). The CDR3 is 16 amino acids. V lost 0 bases, J lost 2 bases, and 13 bases lay in between. Germline assignment: CDR1 LGHDT and CDR2 YNNKEL (reference sequence). The CDR3 sequence is CASSQDLGTLQETQYF. DNA for the CDR3: TGTGCCAGCAGCCAAGATCTAGGGACTCTTCAAGAGACCCAGTACTTC.

This clone occurred once. The chain employs TRBV7-3 and TRBJ2-1, with 7 positions matching TRBD1. This CDR3 comprises 16 residues. Per the germline V gene, CDR1 is SGHTA and CDR2 is FQGTGA. V dropped 4 bases and J dropped 9; count of bases not matched to a gene: 15. CDR3 sequence (DNA): TGTGCCAGCAGCTCGAACAGGGACAGTACCCCTGGTGAGCAGTTCTTC. Its translation is CASSSNRDSTPGEQFF.

The chain combines TRBV10-3 with TRBJ1-1, with D perhaps matching TRBD1 (6 bases). The CDR3 is 13 amino acids. V was clipped by 2 bases and J by 4 bases, with 8 bases between them. CDR1 and CDR2 from the germline V gene are ENHRY and SYGVKD. The CDR3 here is CAISEEGVTEAFF. The CDR3 DNA reads TGTGCCATCAGTGAGGAGGGGGTCACTGAAGCTTTCTTT.

The rearrangement uses TRBV11-2 and TRBJ2-1, with TRBD2 matching over 9 bases. There are 15 residues in the CDR3. The germline V gene has CDR1 SGHAT and CDR2 FQNNGV. J was trimmed by 9 bases and V by 2 bases; bases with no gene match: 8. The CDR3 nucleotides are TGTGCCAGCAGCTTACAGACTAGCGGCCCCATTGAGCAGTTCTTC. Its translation: CASSLQTSGPIEQFF. Drawing the rest from reference TRBV11-2 and TRBJ2-1, the complete variable domain is EAGVAQSPRYKIIEKRQSVAFWCNPISGHATLYWYQQILGQGPKLLIQFQNNGVVDDSQLPKDRFSAERLKGVDSTLKIQPAKLEDSAVYLCASSLQTSGPIEQFFGPGTRLTVL.

The J gene is TRBJ2-1, the V gene TRBV7-2; D may be TRBD1 (5 bases). V was pared by 5 bases and J by 8 bases, with 10 bases between. The germline V gene encodes CDR1 SGHTA and CDR2 FQGNSA. This CDR3 comprises 12 residues. The DNA for the CDR3 is TGTGCCAGCAGCGTCCAGGGTTATGAGCAGTTCTTC. Translated: CASSVQGYEQFF.

The chain is built from TRBV27 and TRBJ1-6; weak D call: TRBD1 (5 bases). This CDR3 region has 17 residues. Trimming cost V 5 bases and J 0 bases, with 14 bases left between them. Germline V gene lookup returns CDR1 MNHEY and CDR2 SMNVEV (reference sequence). In nucleotides, the CDR3 is TGTGCCAGCAGTCTGACGGGGGTAAGCTCCTATAATTCACCCCTCCACTTT. Protein: CASSLTGVSSYNSPLHF.

V is TRBV27 and J is TRBJ2-1, with 8 bases fitting TRBD2. Germline values: CDR1 MNHEY, CDR2 SMNVEV (reference sequence). V shed 2 bases and J 6 bases; nucleotides not matched to a gene: 3. There are 14 residues in the CDR3. The CDR3 sequence: CASSLEGLGNEQFF. CDR3 nucleotides: TGTGCCAGCAGTTTAGAGGGACTAGGCAATGAGCAGTTCTTC.

This clone has just one count. The J gene is TRBJ2-1, the V gene TRBV6-5; 10 bases agree with TRBD1. Per the germline V gene, CDR1 is MNHEY and CDR2 is SVGAGI. V was clipped by 6 bases and J by 6 bases; unmatched bases: 8. This CDR3 is built from 15 residues. As DNA, the CDR3 is TGTGCCAGCAGAGACGACAGGGGGCGAAGCAATGAGCAGTTCTTC. This gives the protein CASRDDRGRSNEQFF.

CDR3 DNA: TGTGCCAGCAGCCAAGGGACAGGGGGCAATCAGCCCCAGCATTTT. This sequence encodes CASSQGTGGNQPQHF. This chain uses TRBV3-1 (or the pseudogene TRBV3-2) with TRBJ1-5; 9 bases fit TRBD1. Germline-derived CDR1 and CDR2 are LGHDT and YNNKEL (reference sequence). CDR3 length equals 15 residues. J lost 2 bases, V lost 1 base, and 0 bases had no gene match.

The chain combines TRBV29-1 with TRBJ1-1; weak D call: TRBD1 (6 bases). Per the germline V gene, CDR1 is SQVTM and CDR2 is ANQGSEA. V was shortened by 7 bases and J by 2 bases, with 17 bases between the two germline ends. CDR3 size: 14 residues. The CDR3 is CSAVGHRDNTEAFF. The CDR3 region has the DNA TGCAGCGCCGTGGGTCACAGGGATAACACTGAAGCTTTCTTT.

Notes on this clone: A junction boundary mismatches the germline segment, possibly from a read error. The chain combines TRBV5-4 with TRBJ2-7; D is possibly TRBD1 or TRBD2 (5 bases each). Germline V gene data show CDR1 as SGHNT and CDR2 as YYREEE (reference sequence). CDR3 length: 13 residues. The DNA for the CDR3 is TGTGCAAGCAGGGTAGAGGGAACCCATGAGCAGTACTTC. It translates to CASRVEGTHEQYF.